This TCR beta chain is drawn from a study of post-analysis software for immune sequencing data. Overall study results and limits: Patients showed TRBV5-6, TRBV5-1 and TRBV20-1 among roughly five TRBV segments more frequent than in controls. For normalized Chao1 diversity, multiple sclerosis patients scored significantly lower than controls did.

The library was made from cDNA and included unique molecular identifiers. TCRdb passed the PCR reads through MiXCR, listing each CDR3 protein once. Of 600,000 to 750,000 distinct CDR3 sequences listed, over 45% are singletons. Trimming took 6 bases from V and 1 from J, leaving 9 bases between them. The CDR3 consists of 12 residues. From germline, CDR1 is SQVTM and CDR2 ANQGSEA. Comment on this clonotype: Its antigen is unknown.

The chain combines TRBV29-1 with TRBJ1-1; tentatively, D is TRBD1 (6 bases). Material for sequencing was blood. The clonotype was recovered from a girl aged 2-10 years with multiple sclerosis. The CDR3 loop reads CSVQTGNTEAFF. The CDR3 DNA reads as TGCAGCGTCCAGACAGGGAACACTGAAGCTTTCTTT.